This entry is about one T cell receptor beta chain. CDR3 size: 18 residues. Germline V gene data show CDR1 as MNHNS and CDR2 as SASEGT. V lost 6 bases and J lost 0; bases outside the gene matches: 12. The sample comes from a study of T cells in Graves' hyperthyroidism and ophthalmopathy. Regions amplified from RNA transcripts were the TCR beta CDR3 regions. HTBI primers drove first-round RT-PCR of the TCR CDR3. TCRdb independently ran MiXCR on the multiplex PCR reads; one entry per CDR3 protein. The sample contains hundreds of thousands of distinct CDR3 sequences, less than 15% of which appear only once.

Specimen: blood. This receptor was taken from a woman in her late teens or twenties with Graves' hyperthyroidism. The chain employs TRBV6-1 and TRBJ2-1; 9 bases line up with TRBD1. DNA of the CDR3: TGTGCCAGCAGCCTTTCCCTCTTGACAGGGGGCTCCTACAATGAGCAGTTCTTC. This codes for CASSLSLLTGGSYNEQFF.